The next 22 T cell receptor beta chains were all read from a single sample in a study of cytomegalovirus exposure and HLA in healthy donors. Both 60 Vbeta primers and 13 Jbeta primers went into the PCR. The data were produced by immunoSEQ multiplex PCR, yet TCRdb's version contains in-frame clones alone and is incomplete. The sample shows hundreds of thousands of clones, around 83% of them seen only once. Specimen: PBMCs. The receptors stem from a girl between 5 and 17 years old in good health and CMV-seronegative.

The chain is built from TRBV6-1 and TRBJ2-4; D call uncertain. The CDR3 sequence is 14 residues long. Trimming removed 2 bases at V and 0 bases at J, with 5 bases between. Germline CDR1 and CDR2: MNHNS and SASEGT. In DNA, the CDR3 is TGTGCCAGCAGTGAACCCCTAGCCAAAAACATTCAGTACTTC. It yields the protein CASSEPLAKNIQYF.

CDR3 sequence reads: CASSTDSVNSPLHF. The CDR3 nucleotides read TGTGCCAGCAGCACGGACAGCGTAAATTCACCCCTCCACTTT. V gene TRBV28 combines with J gene TRBJ1-6; D is perhaps TRBD1 (6 bases). CDR1 and CDR2 (germline): MDHEN, SYDVKM. The CDR3 loop spans 14 amino acids. V lost 6 bases to trimming and J lost 7 bases, with 13 bases between them. The whole variable domain, remainder taken from reference TRBV28 and TRBJ1-6, is DVKVTQSSRYLVKRTGEKVFLECVQDMDHENMFWYRQDPGLGLRLIYFSYDVKMKEKGDIPEGYSVSREKKERFSLILESASTNQTSMYLCASSTDSVNSPLHFGNGTRLTVT.

The chain carries TRBV5-1 and TRBJ2-7; 11 bases align to TRBD1. V lost 4 bases to trimming and J lost 7 bases; unmatched junction nucleotides: 10. Germline lookup yields CDR1 SGHRS and CDR2 YFSETQ. The CDR3 loop spans 15 amino acids. The CDR3 DNA reads as TGCGCCAGCAGCCCGACCGGACAGGGGGCGAGAGAGCAGTACTTC. Its protein is CASSPTGQGAREQYF.

J is TRBJ2-1 and V is TRBV7-6; D is unresolved. Germline V gene sequence: CDR1 SGHVS, CDR2 FNYEAQ. This CDR3 spans 15 amino acids. V was shortened by 0 bases and J by 0 bases, with 6 bases between the two germline ends. CDR3 DNA: TGTGCCAGCAGCTTAGCCTTTAGCTCCTACAATGAGCAGTTCTTC. Translated: CASSLAFSSYNEQFF.

V usage is TRBV7-8 and J usage is TRBJ2-1; 9 bases agree with TRBD1. CDR3 size: 16 residues. Losses at the gene ends were 5 bases for V and 8 bases for J; bases not matched to a gene: 13. CDR1 and CDR2 from the germline V gene are SGHVS and FQNEAQ. The CDR3 here is CASSPEVGDRDHEQFF. The CDR3 nucleotides read TGTGCCAGCAGCCCAGAGGTGGGGGACAGGGATCATGAGCAGTTCTTC.

This rearrangement joins TRBV5-1 to TRBJ2-4, with 9 bases that match TRBD1. CDR1 and CDR2 from the germline V gene are SGHRS and YFSETQ. The CDR3 has 15 residues. After removal of 4 bases from V and 8 bases from J, the junction contained 10 bases not matched to a gene. CDR3 loop: CASSTGTGHGDIQYF. In nucleotides, the CDR3 is TGCGCCAGCAGCACCGGGACAGGGCACGGGGACATTCAGTACTTC.

The J gene is TRBJ2-5, the V gene TRBV30, with TRBD1 matching 7 bases. Trimming cost V 5 bases and J 4 bases; bases outside gene matches: 4. Per germline, CDR1 GTSNPN and CDR2 SVGIG (reference sequence). The CDR3 is made up of 12 amino acids. CDR3 sequence: CAWANRGETQYF. The CDR3 DNA sequence: TGTGCCTGGGCTAACAGGGGAGAGACCCAGTACTTC.

The chain links TRBV10-3 to TRBJ2-1, with 14 bases matching TRBD2. There are 15 residues in the CDR3. The V gene's germline CDR1 is ENHRY and CDR2 SYGVKD. After removal of 4 bases from V and 7 bases from J, the junction contained 3 bases not matched to a gene. The chain's CDR3 is CAISGLAGGQNEQFF. The CDR3 nucleotides are TGTGCCATCAGTGGACTAGCGGGGGGGCAGAATGAGCAGTTCTTC.

The chain couples TRBV15 to TRBJ1-5; possible D gene TRBD1, 6 bases. The germline V gene has CDR1 LNHNV and CDR2 YYDKDF (reference sequence). The CDR3 has 15 amino acids. Trimming stripped 6 bases from V and 10 bases from J, with 22 bases between. In nucleotides, the CDR3 is TGTGCCACCAGTCTGAACAGGGACCCTATAGGACCCCAGCATTTT. Amino acids: CATSLNRDPIGPQHF.

The rearrangement uses TRBV6-6 and TRBJ1-3; 7 bases map to TRBD1. J was trimmed by 4 bases and V by 6 bases; bases with no gene match: 6. In germline, CDR1 is MNHNY, CDR2 SVGAGI (reference sequence). The CDR3 is made up of 14 amino acids. The CDR3 region is CASSLTGNGNTIYF. The CDR3 DNA reads TGTGCCAGCAGCCTGACAGGGAACGGAAACACCATATATTTT.

The chain employs TRBV19 and TRBJ1-5; the match to TRBD1 covers 9 bases. Germline V gives CDR1 LNHDA, CDR2 SQIVND (reference sequence). The V and J ends lost 4 bases and 1 base, in that order; junction bases with no gene match: 8. There are 17 residues in the CDR3. The CDR3 DNA sequence: TGTGCCAGTAGTACAAGGACAGGGGATTTGAGCAATCAGCCCCAGCATTTT. Protein sequence: CASSTRTGDLSNQPQHF.

A few counts support this clone. Other DNA sequences in the same sample also yield this CDR3. The chain combines TRBV4-3 with TRBJ1-1; D is possibly TRBD1 (6 bases). CDR1 is LGHNA and CDR2 is YSLEER in the germline V gene. The CDR3 runs 18 residues. Trimming took off 1 base at V and 2 bases at J, with 20 bases between the two ends. The CDR3 sequence is CASSQGWTAAKKNTEAFF. The CDR3 bases are TGCGCCAGCAGCCAAGGCTGGACAGCTGCTAAAAAAAACACTGAAGCTTTCTTT.

The rearrangement joins TRBV28 to TRBJ2-3; 14 nucleotides line up with TRBD2. Trimming at V came to 6 bases and at J to 0 bases, leaving 5 bases not matched to a gene. CDR1 and CDR2 from the germline V gene are MDHEN and SYDVKM. CDR3 length: 17 amino acids. The CDR3 region is CASRDRTSGGSTDTQYF. The CDR3, as DNA: TGTGCCAGCAGGGATCGGACTAGCGGGGGGAGCACAGATACGCAGTATTTT.

This clone was seen a handful of times. The J gene is TRBJ2-1, the V gene TRBV7-9, with unresolved D. Trimming took 3 bases from V and 8 from J, leaving 2 bases between them. The CDR3 spans 10 residues. The germline V gene encodes CDR1 SEHNR and CDR2 FQNEAQ (reference sequence). CDR3 sequence reads: CASSFDEQFF. Written as DNA, the CDR3 is TGTGCCAGCAGCTTCGATGAGCAGTTCTTC.

The V call is TRBV19, the J call TRBJ2-3; D call uncertain. Per germline, CDR1 LNHDA and CDR2 SQIVND (reference sequence). V dropped 7 bases and J dropped 4 bases, with 6 bases sitting between them. The CDR3 spans 11 residues. The CDR3 reads CASKRSDTQYF. DNA of the CDR3: TGTGCCAGTAAGAGGTCAGATACGCAGTATTTT.

This chain joins TRBV6-5 and TRBJ2-1; 7 bases agree with TRBD2. This CDR3 contains 16 residues. Per germline, CDR1 MNHEY and CDR2 SVGAGI. Trimming cost V 0 bases and J 2 bases; bases outside gene matches: 4. The CDR3 reads CASSYSPGGTYNEQFF. DNA for the CDR3: TGTGCCAGCAGTTACTCGCCGGGGGGTACCTACAATGAGCAGTTCTTC.

This clone was counted a single time. The chain recombines TRBV9 with TRBJ2-2, with a possible D match to TRBD1 (5 bases). CDR1 and CDR2 from the germline V gene are SGDLS and YYNGEE. Trimming cost V 0 bases and J 6 bases, with 9 bases left between them. The CDR3 contains 14 residues. The CDR3 loop reads CASSVGRGSGELFF. CDR3 nucleotide sequence: TGTGCCAGCAGCGTAGGAAGGGGTTCCGGGGAGCTGTTTTTT.

The rearrangement joins TRBV7-9 to TRBJ2-5; 7 bases are a match to TRBD1. The J call could be wrong; TRBJ2-7 is a better fit for the DNA end. The germline V gene encodes CDR1 SEHNR and CDR2 FQNEAQ (reference sequence). This CDR3 spans 13 amino acids. In DNA form, the CDR3 reads TGTGCCAGCAGCCGCGACAGGGCCAACGAGCAGTACTTC. Residues: CASSRDRANEQYF.

The rearrangement links TRBV7-9 to TRBJ2-1, with D maybe TRBD1 (6 bases). This CDR3 is built from 13 residues. Per germline, CDR1 SEHNR and CDR2 FQNEAQ (reference sequence). V lost 7 bases and J lost 0, with 7 bases in between. The CDR3, as DNA: TGTGCCAGCATAGGGGGCTCCTACAATGAGCAGTTCTTC. This translates into CASIGGSYNEQFF.

CDR3: CASSITGTGGYEQYF. The CDR3 DNA sequence: TGTGCCAGTAGTATTACCGGGACAGGGGGCTACGAGCAGTACTTC. The chain combines TRBV19 with TRBJ2-7; 11 positions match TRBD1. The germline V gene encodes CDR1 LNHDA and CDR2 SQIVND (reference sequence). V lost 3 bases to trimming and J lost 3 bases; unmatched junction nucleotides: 4. This CDR3 is built from 15 residues.

This chain links TRBV11-2 with TRBJ1-1, with D unresolved. This CDR3 comprises 15 residues. Germline V gene data show CDR1 as SGHAT and CDR2 as FQNNGV. With 0 bases removed from V and 5 bases from J, the gap between germline ends came to 13 bases. The CDR3 spells CASSLDIGRETEAFF. The CDR3 DNA sequence: TGTGCCAGCAGCTTAGATATCGGGAGGGAAACTGAAGCTTTCTTT.

The chain recombines TRBV6-5 with TRBJ2-7; D is perhaps TRBD2 (6 bases). The CDR3 contains 15 residues. Germline CDR1 is MNHEY and CDR2 is SVGAGI. Trimming pared 6 bases from V and 2 bases from J, leaving 17 bases between. CDR3 loop: CASSQPRLGAYEQYF. CDR3 DNA: TGTGCCAGCAGCCAACCGAGACTAGGCGCCTACGAGCAGTACTTC.